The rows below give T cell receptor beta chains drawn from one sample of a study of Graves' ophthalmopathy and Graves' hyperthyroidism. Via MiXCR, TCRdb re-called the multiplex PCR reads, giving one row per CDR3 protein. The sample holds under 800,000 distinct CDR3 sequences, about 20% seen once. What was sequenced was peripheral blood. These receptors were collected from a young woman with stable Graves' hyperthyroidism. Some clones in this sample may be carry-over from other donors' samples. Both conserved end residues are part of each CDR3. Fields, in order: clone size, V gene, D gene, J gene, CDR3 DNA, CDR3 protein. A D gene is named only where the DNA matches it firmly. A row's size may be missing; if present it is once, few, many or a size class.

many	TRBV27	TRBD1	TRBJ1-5	TGTGCCAGCAGTCGGACAGGGGGCTGGGCCTATAGCAATCAGCCCCAGCATTTT	CASSRTGGWAYSNQPQHF
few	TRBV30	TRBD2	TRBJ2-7	TGTGCCTGGAGGTATAGCGGGAGCTACCACGAGCAGTACTTC	CAWRYSGSYHEQYF
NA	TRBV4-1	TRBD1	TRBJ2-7	TGCGCCAGCAGCCAAGTCGGGACAGGGGTCGGCGAGCAGTACTTC	CASSQVGTGVGEQYF
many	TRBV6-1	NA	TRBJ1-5	TGTGCCAGCAGTGAGGTTGGGCATCAGCCCCAGCATTTT	CASSEVGHQPQHF
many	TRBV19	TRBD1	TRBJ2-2	TGTGCCAGTAGTATGGGGACAGGGAACACCGGGGAGCTGTTTTTT	CASSMGTGNTGELFF
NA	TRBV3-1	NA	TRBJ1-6	TGTGCCAGCAGCCAATGGGCTGGTGATTCACCCCTCCACTTT	CASSQWAGDSPLHF
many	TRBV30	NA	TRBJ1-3	TGTGCCTGGATGAGGGGAAACACCATATATTTT	CAWMRGNTIYF
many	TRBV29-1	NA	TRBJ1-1	TGCAGCGTTGAGGGGCTGAACACTGAAGCTTTCTTT	CSVEGLNTEAFF
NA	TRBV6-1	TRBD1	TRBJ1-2	TGTGCCAGCAGTGGCAGACAGGGGAGTGTTAGCGGCTACACCTTC	CASSGRQGSVSGYTF
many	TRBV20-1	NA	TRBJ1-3	TGCAGTGCTAGATCACGGGACTCTGGAAACACCATATATTTT	CSARSRDSGNTIYF
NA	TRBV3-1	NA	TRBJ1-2	TGTGCCAGCAGCCAGGACAATGGCTACACCTTC	CASSQDNGYTF
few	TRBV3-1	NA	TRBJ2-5	TGTGCCAGCAGCCAAGAAACGCTAGCGAGGGGAGAGACCCAGTACTTC	CASSQETLARGETQYF
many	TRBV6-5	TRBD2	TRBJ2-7	TGTGCCAGCAGTTACTCGAGACTAGCGGATGTCTACGAGCAGTACTTC	CASSYSRLADVYEQYF
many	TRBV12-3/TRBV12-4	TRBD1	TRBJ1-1	TGTGCCAGCAATAGGGGACAGCTGAACACTGAAGCTTTCTTT	CASNRGQLNTEAFF
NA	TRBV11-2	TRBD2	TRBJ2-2	TGTGCCAGCAGCTCCCCTCTGCGGGGGGCCTACGGGGAGCTGTTTTTT	CASSSPLRGAYGELFF
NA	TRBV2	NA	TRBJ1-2	TGTGCCAGCAGTGATTCGGCTTATGGCTACACCTTC	CASSDSAYGYTF
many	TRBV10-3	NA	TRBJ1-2	TGTGCCATCAGTGCTGACCGAAACTATGGCTACACCTTC	CAISADRNYGYTF
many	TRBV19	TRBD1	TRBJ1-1	TGTGCCAGTAGTACAGCGGACAGGGGTCCGAACACTGAAGCTTTCTTT	CASSTADRGPNTEAFF
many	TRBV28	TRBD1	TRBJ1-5	TGTGCCAGCCTAGCGACAGGGGGGAATCAGCCCCAGCATTTT	CASLATGGNQPQHF
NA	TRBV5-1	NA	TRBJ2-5	TGCGCCAGCAGCTTGGGACCGCAACCGCAAGAGACCCAGTACTTC	CASSLGPQPQETQYF
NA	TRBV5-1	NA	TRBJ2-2	TGCGCCAGCAGCTTGGCGTCCGGGGGCGACACCGGGGAGCTGTTTTTT	CASSLASGGDTGELFF
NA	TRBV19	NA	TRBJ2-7	TGTGCCAGTAGTAGGAGGGACGAGTTTTATGAGCAGTACTTC	CASSRRDEFYEQYF
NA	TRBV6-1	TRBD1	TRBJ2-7	TGTGCCAGCAGGCAAAGACAGGGGGGCGGCTACGAGCAGTACTTC	CASRQRQGGGYEQYF
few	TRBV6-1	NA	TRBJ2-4	TGTGCCAGCAGCGTCACAGGGGCGGGGATTCAGTACTTC	CASSVTGAGIQYF
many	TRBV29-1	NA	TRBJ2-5	TGCAGCGTTGAAGAGCAAAGAGAGACCCAGTACTTC	CSVEEQRETQYF
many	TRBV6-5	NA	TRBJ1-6	TGTGCCAGCAGTTACCTCAAGAGCTCCTATAATTCACCCCTCCACTTT	CASSYLKSSYNSPLHF
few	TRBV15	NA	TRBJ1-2	TGTGCCACCAGCAAAGACACGGGCTATGGCTACACCTTC	CATSKDTGYGYTF
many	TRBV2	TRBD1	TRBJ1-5	TGTGCCAGCCGACACCGGGACAGATTTTATAGCAATCAGCCCCAGCATTTT	CASRHRDRFYSNQPQHF
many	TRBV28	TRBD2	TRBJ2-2	TGTGCCAGCACCTCGGCGGGAGTAAACACCGGGGAGCTGTTTTTT	CASTSAGVNTGELFF
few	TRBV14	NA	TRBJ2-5	TGTGCCAGCAGCCACTCGCCGGGGATGGTGGAGACCCAGTACTTC	CASSHSPGMVETQYF
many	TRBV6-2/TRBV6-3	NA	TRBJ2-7	TGTGCCAGCACGCTCGGCCCTGGCGGCAGGACTTACGAGCAGTACTTC	CASTLGPGGRTYEQYF
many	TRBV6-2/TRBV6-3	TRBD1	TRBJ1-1	TGTGCCAGCAGTTCCACAGGGGGCGAGGCTGAAGCTTTCTTT	CASSSTGGEAEAFF